These 18 T cell receptor beta chains originate from one sample sequenced in a study of blood T cell repertoires in COVID-19. Using immunoSEQ multiplex PCR, the repertoire was profiled, and TCRdb retains in-frame clones only, with some absent. Among around 97,000 clones listed, 89% were seen once. The specimen was peripheral blood. These receptors were taken from an older woman with acute or convalescent COVID-19.

Written as DNA, the CDR3 is TGTGCCAGCAGCCAAACAGGGGTGAGCACTGAAGCTTTCTTT. Translating it yields CASSQTGVSTEAFF. V usage is TRBV16 and J usage is TRBJ1-1; 7 bases are shared with TRBD1. There are 14 residues in the CDR3. The V gene end was trimmed by 2 bases and the J gene end by 4 bases; junction bases not matched to a gene: 4. Germline V lookup: CDR1 KGHSY, CDR2 FQNENV.

The chain carries TRBV28 and TRBJ1-5, with D tentatively TRBD1 (6 bases). Germline V CDR1 and CDR2: MDHEN, SYDVKM. V was trimmed by 4 bases and J by 4 bases, leaving 17 bases between them. There are 16 residues in the CDR3. This CDR3 is CASSYALGQMNQPQHF. CDR3 DNA: TGTGCCAGCAGTTACGCGCTTGGACAGATGAATCAGCCCCAGCATTTT.

This chain joins TRBV14 and TRBJ2-2, with TRBD1 matching 9 bases. V lost 8 bases to trimming and J lost 1 base; unmatched junction nucleotides: 5. Germline lookup yields CDR1 SGHDN and CDR2 FVKESK. The CDR3 extends over 15 amino acids. CDR3 coding DNA: TGTGCCAGCGGAAGACAGGGGGGGAACACCGGGGAGCTGTTTTTT. Amino acid sequence: CASGRQGGNTGELFF.

This rearrangement joins TRBV7-2 to TRBJ1-2; 10 bases agree with TRBD1. Germline loops: CDR1 SGHTA, CDR2 FQGNSA. The CDR3 has 15 residues. Trimming cost V 1 base and J 3 bases; bases outside gene matches: 2. Here the CDR3 reads CASSLGGQGDYGYTF. The DNA for the CDR3 is TGTGCCAGCAGCTTAGGTGGACAGGGGGACTATGGCTACACCTTC.

The gene calls are TRBV19 and TRBJ1-4; tentative D call: TRBD1 (5 bases). Germline CDR1 is LNHDA and CDR2 is SQIVND (reference sequence). Trimming removed 3 bases from V and 4 bases from J, with 9 bases in between. The CDR3 is 14 amino acids. CDR3 in DNA: TGTGCCAGTAGTATTCGGGGGATTAATGAAAAACTGTTTTTT. Residues: CASSIRGINEKLFF. Full variable domain (rest looked up from reference TRBV19 and TRBJ1-4): DGGITQSPKYLFRKEGQNVTLSCEQNLNHDAMYWYRQDPGQGLRLIYYSQIVNDFQKGDIAEGYSVSREKKESFPLTVTSAQKNPTAFYLCASSIRGINEKLFFGSGTQLSVL.

J is TRBJ2-2 and V is TRBV29-1; D is uncertain. This CDR3 has 13 amino acids. Germline V lookup: CDR1 SQVTM, CDR2 ANQGSEA. Trimming stripped 1 base from V and 2 bases from J, with 5 bases between. Here the CDR3 DNA reads TGCAGCGTTGAAGGGCCTAACACCGGGGAGCTGTTTTTT. Its protein product is CSVEGPNTGELFF.

This clone appeared a few times. The chain links TRBV28 to TRBJ2-4; 8 bases line up with TRBD2. CDR3 size: 17 residues. Germline trimming cut 3 bases from V and 1 base from J; bases unmatched to any gene: 8. Per germline, CDR1 MDHEN and CDR2 SYDVKM. CDR3 DNA sequence: TGTGCCAGCAGTTTCCTTCGGGCTAGCGGGGCCAAAAACATTCAGTACTTC. Amino acids: CASSFLRASGAKNIQYF.

The rearrangement links TRBV5-1 to TRBJ2-7; TRBD2 matches 10 bases. Trimming cost V 8 bases and J 0 bases; bases outside gene matches: 5. Germline CDR1 reads SGHRS; CDR2 reads YFSETQ. The CDR3 extends over 14 amino acids. CDR3 coding DNA: TGCGCCAGTCAGCGGGAGGGGAGCTCCTACGAGCAGTACTTC. Translation: CASQREGSSYEQYF.

In its sample, this clone was seen a few times. The rearrangement joins TRBV11-3 to TRBJ2-1; D is perhaps TRBD2 (7 bases). Deletions cut 6 bases from V and 7 bases from J, with 19 bases between. The CDR3 loop spans 15 amino acids. Per the germline V gene, CDR1 is SGHNT and CDR2 is YENEEA. The CDR3 DNA sequence: TGTGCCAGCAGGGATAGCGGAGGGGGGGCTAATGAGCAGTTCTTC. Translated, it gives CASRDSGGGANEQFF.

This chain uses TRBV30 with TRBJ2-7, with D perhaps TRBD1 (6 bases). The CDR3 runs 14 residues. Germline V gene sequence: CDR1 GTSNPN, CDR2 SVGIG (reference sequence). V lost 3 bases and J lost 2, with 14 bases in between. The CDR3 here is CAWRKQGSAYEQYF. CDR3 nucleotide sequence: TGTGCCTGGAGGAAACAGGGCTCCGCCTACGAGCAGTACTTC.

The CDR3 loop is CASSFQGLPYNEQFF. Written as DNA, the CDR3 is TGTGCCAGCAGCTTCCAGGGACTACCTTACAATGAGCAGTTCTTC. This rearrangement joins TRBV11-2 to TRBJ2-1, with 7 bases fitting TRBD2. Losses at the gene ends were 3 bases for V and 4 bases for J; bases not matched to a gene: 6. Germline CDR1 and CDR2: SGHAT and FQNNGV. The CDR3 spans 15 residues.

This rearrangement joins TRBV12-3 or TRBV12-4 to TRBJ2-5; D might be TRBD2 (6 bases). This CDR3 contains 13 residues. Between the trimmed V and J ends, which lost 8 bases and 5 bases, there was a span of 15 bases. The chain's CDR3 is CASGGLPGETQYF. As DNA, the CDR3 is TGTGCCAGCGGGGGACTCCCGGGGGAGACCCAGTACTTC.

V and J are TRBV5-1 and TRBJ2-5, with 8 nucleotides matching TRBD2. The V and J ends lost 7 bases and 4 bases, in that order; junction bases with no gene match: 6. The CDR3 sequence is 13 residues long. Germline CDR1 reads SGHRS; CDR2 reads YFSETQ. CDR3 region: CASRSGSSETQYF. CDR3 sequence (DNA): TGCGCCAGCCGGAGCGGGAGTTCAGAGACCCAGTACTTC.

The chain is built from TRBV10-3 and TRBJ2-3; 13 nucleotides match TRBD2. Germline V CDR1 and CDR2: ENHRY, SYGVKD. The CDR3 totals 16 residues. The V gene end was trimmed by 8 bases and the J gene end by 2 bases; junction bases not matched to a gene: 7. This CDR3 reads CAISWTSGGTTDTQYF. CDR3 nucleotide sequence: TGTGCCATCTCCTGGACTAGCGGGGGAACCACAGATACGCAGTATTTT.

The V gene is TRBV5-1, the J gene TRBJ2-3, with D unclear. Trimming removed 4 bases from V and 5 bases from J, with 14 bases in between. This CDR3 contains 14 residues. The germline V gene encodes CDR1 SGHRS and CDR2 YFSETQ. CDR3 protein: CASSLGDTGDTQYF. The DNA of the CDR3 is TGCGCCAGCAGCCTCGGAGATACGGGAGATACGCAGTATTTT.

This clone was counted a single time. This chain joins TRBV5-1 and TRBJ1-4; no clear D gene. In germline, CDR1 is SGHRS, CDR2 YFSETQ. The CDR3 runs 14 residues. Between the trimmed V and J ends, which lost 4 bases and 8 bases, there was a span of 15 bases. The CDR3 sequence: CASSATPGNEKLFF. CDR3 DNA: TGCGCCAGCAGCGCAACCCCGGGAAACGAAAAACTGTTTTTT.

The chain has TRBV21-1 and TRBJ2-3; the D call in the table, TRBD2, was not verified against the DNA. TRBV21-1 is a recognized pseudogene. This CDR3 has 19 residues. This CDR3 is CASSKAIAGGRWNTDTQYF. The DNA of the CDR3 is TGTGCCAGCAGCAAAGCAATAGCGGGAGGAAGGTGGAACACAGATACGCAGTATTTT.

This clone was seen once. The V call is TRBV4-1, the J call TRBJ2-1; 10 nucleotides agree with TRBD2. The CDR3 runs 17 residues. From germline, CDR1 is MGHRA and CDR2 YSYEKL. V trimming: 0 bases; J trimming: 3 bases; junction bases outside the gene matches: 5. The CDR3 here is CASSQDSGLAVYNEQFF. In nucleotides, the CDR3 is TGCGCCAGCAGCCAAGATTCAGGACTAGCGGTCTACAATGAGCAGTTCTTC.